The clone carrying this TCR beta chain was observed many times. No antigen is known for it. RNA served as the template for amplifying TCR beta CDR3 regions. HTBI primers served in a first-round RT-PCR, which a second-round multiplex PCR followed. A single record per CDR3 protein comes from TCRdb applying MiXCR to the multiplex PCR reads. This sample has under 250,000 distinct CDR3 sequences, with roughly 21% found just once. The sample is drawn from a study of Graves' ophthalmopathy and Graves' hyperthyroidism. Study results and limitations: Separation of ophthalmopathy from stable hyperthyroidism was achieved by a 13-signature model, at roughly 88% sensitivity and around 81% specificity.

Uncontrolled infections, other autoimmune diseases, pregnancy or lactation barred patients from enrollment. The CDR3 loop spans 14 amino acids. Trimming pared 6 bases from V and 4 bases from J, leaving 15 bases between. Per germline, CDR1 MNHEY and CDR2 SVGEGT. The chain employs TRBV6-2 or TRBV6-3 and TRBJ1-1; perhaps TRBD1 as D (5 bases). Source material: peripheral blood. This sequence was found in a woman in her 50s with Graves' ophthalmopathy. Written as DNA, the CDR3 is TGTGCCAGCAGACGAAGCGGCGGGGGCACTGAAGCTTTCTTT. This encodes CASRRSGGGTEAFF.